This TCR beta chain came from a study of blood T cell repertoires in COVID-19. Study information: The study drew acute and convalescent COVID-19 samples from the United States, Italy and Spain. PBMCs, B-cell-depleted T cells, or T cells provided the cDNA or gDNA that made up the material.

In the original workflow: Amplifying reference gene primers gave estimates of nucleated cell counts. Data came from immunoSEQ multiplex PCR; TCRdb stores just in-frame clones and leaves some out. V and J calls and clone size are given by that table; D and trimming were obtained from the DNA. The repertoire holds 120,000 to 150,000 clones, with 70% to 90% as singletons. Material: peripheral blood. This clonotype originated in a woman aged 55 to 70 with acute or convalescent COVID-19.

CDR3 in amino acids: CASSLAFGRGRDTQYF. CDR3 nucleotide sequence: TGTGCCAGCAGCTTAGCGTTTGGCAGGGGCAGAGATACGCAGTATTTT. The chain has TRBV7-9 and TRBJ2-3, with a possible D match to TRBD1 (6 bases). There are 16 residues in the CDR3. CDR1 is SEHNR, CDR2 FQNEAQ, per germline (reference sequence). Trimming shortened V by 0 bases and J by 5 bases, and 15 bases separated the two germline ends.